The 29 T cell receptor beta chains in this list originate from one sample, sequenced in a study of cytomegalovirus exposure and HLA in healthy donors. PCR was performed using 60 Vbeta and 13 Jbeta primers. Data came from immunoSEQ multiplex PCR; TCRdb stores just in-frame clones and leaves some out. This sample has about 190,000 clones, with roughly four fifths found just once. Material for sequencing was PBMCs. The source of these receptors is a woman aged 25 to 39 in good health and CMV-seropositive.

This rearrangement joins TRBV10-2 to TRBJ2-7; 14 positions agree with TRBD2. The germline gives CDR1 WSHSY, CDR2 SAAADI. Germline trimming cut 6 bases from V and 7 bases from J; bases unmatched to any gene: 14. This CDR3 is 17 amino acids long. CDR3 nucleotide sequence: TGCGCCAGCAGCCCGGGACTAGCGGGAGCAAGTTCGCGGGAGCAGTACTTC. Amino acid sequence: CASSPGLAGASSREQYF.

The DNA of the CDR3 is TGCGCCAGCAGCTCCCGGCGGACAGACAGCACAGATACGCAGTATTTT. Its translation: CASSSRRTDSTDTQYF. The rearrangement links TRBV5-1 to TRBJ2-3; D might be TRBD1 (6 bases). V lost 3 bases to trimming and J lost 0 bases, with 14 bases between them. Germline CDR1 and CDR2: SGHRS and YFSETQ. This CDR3 comprises 16 residues.

Here the CDR3 DNA reads TGTGCCAGCAGCTCAAGCGGCCCCCACTACGAGCAGTACTTC. It translates to CASSSSGPHYEQYF. The chain links TRBV7-2 to TRBJ2-7; perhaps TRBD2 as D (5 bases). Germline values: CDR1 SGHTA, CDR2 FQGNSA. Trimming shortened V by 4 bases and J by 3 bases, and 13 bases separated the two germline ends. The CDR3 sequence is 14 residues long.

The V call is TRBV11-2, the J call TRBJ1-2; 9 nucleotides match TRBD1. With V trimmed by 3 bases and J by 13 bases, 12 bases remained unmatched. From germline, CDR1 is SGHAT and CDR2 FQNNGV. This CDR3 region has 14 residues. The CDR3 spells CASSFPGQGSPVTF. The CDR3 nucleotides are TGTGCCAGCAGCTTCCCGGGACAGGGATCCCCGGTCACCTTC.

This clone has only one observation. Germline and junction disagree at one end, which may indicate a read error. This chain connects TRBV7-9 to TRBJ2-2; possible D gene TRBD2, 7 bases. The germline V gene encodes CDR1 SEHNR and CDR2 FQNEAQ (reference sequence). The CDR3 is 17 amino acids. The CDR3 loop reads CSSMETGGGANTGELFF. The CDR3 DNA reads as TGTTCCAGCATGGAAACCGGCGGGGGCGCGAACACCGGGGAGCTGTTTTTT.

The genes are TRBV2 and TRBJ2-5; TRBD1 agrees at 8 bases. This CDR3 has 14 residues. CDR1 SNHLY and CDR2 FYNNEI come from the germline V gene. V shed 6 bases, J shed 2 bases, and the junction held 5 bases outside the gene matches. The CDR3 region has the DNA TGTGCCAGCAGCCAGACAGGGGCGCAAGAGACCCAGTACTTC. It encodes CASSQTGAQETQYF.

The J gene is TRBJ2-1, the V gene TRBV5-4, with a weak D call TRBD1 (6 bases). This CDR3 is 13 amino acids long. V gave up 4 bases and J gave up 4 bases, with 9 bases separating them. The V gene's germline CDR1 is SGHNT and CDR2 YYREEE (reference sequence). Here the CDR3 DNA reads TGTGCCAGCAGCGTGACAGGTTACAATGAGCAGTTCTTC. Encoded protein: CASSVTGYNEQFF. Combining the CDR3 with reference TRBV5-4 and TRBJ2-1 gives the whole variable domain ETGVTQSPTHLIKTRGQQVTLRCSSQSGHNTVSWYQQALGQGPQFIFQYYREEENGRGNFPPRFSGLQFPNYSSELNVNALELDDSALYLCASSVTGYNEQFFGPGTRLTVL.

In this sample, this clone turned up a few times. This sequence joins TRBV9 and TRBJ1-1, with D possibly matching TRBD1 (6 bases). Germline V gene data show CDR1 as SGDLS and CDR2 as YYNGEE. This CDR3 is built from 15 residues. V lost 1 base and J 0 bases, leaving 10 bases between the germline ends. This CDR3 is CASSVSGGLNTEAFF. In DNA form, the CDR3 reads TGTGCCAGCAGCGTATCCGGGGGGCTGAACACTGAAGCTTTCTTT.

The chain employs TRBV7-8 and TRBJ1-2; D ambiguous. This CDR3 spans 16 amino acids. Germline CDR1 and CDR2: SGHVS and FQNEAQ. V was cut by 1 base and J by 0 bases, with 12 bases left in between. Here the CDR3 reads CASSLVTTVTNYGYTF. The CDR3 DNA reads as TGTGCCAGCAGCTTAGTGACAACCGTCACTAACTATGGCTACACCTTC. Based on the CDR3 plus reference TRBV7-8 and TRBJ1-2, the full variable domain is GAGVSQSPRYKVAKRGQDVALRCDPISGHVSLFWYQQALGQGPEFLTYFQNEAQLDKSGLPSDRFFAERPEGSVSTLKIQRTQQEDSAVYLCASSLVTTVTNYGYTFGSGTRLTVV.

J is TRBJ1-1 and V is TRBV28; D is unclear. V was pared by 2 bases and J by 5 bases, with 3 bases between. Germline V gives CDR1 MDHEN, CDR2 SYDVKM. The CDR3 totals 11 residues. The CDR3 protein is CASSLETEAFF. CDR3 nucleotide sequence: TGTGCCAGCAGTTTAGAGACTGAAGCTTTCTTT.

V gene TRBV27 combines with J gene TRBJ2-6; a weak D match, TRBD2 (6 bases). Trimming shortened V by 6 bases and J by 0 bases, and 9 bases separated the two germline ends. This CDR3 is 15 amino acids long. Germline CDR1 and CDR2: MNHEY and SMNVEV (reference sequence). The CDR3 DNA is TGTGCCAGCAGGGGGGAGGTCTCTGGGGCCAACGTCCTGACTTTC. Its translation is CASRGEVSGANVLTF.

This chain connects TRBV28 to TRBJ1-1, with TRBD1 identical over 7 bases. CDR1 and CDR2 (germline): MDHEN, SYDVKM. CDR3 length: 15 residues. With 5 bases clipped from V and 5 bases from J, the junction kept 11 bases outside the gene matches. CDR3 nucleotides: TGTGCCAGCAGTCAAATTGCCAGGGGGGAGACTGAAGCTTTCTTT. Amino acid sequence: CASSQIARGETEAFF. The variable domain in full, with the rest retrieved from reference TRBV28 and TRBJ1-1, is DVKVTQSSRYLVKRTGEKVFLECVQDMDHENMFWYRQDPGLGLRLIYFSYDVKMKEKGDIPEGYSVSREKKERFSLILESASTNQTSMYLCASSQIARGETEAFFGQGTRLTVV.

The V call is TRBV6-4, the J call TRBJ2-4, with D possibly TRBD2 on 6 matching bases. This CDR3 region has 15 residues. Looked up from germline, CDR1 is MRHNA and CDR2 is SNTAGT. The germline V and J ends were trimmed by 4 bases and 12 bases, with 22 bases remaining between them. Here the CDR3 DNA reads TGTGCCAGCAGTGTCCGGGCGCGGGACCTGGGGAATCAGTACTTC. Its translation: CASSVRARDLGNQYF.

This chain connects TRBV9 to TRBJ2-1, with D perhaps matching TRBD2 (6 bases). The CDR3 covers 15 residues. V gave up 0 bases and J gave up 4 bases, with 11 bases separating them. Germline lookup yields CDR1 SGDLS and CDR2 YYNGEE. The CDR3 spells CASSVGTTLYNEQFF. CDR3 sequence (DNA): TGTGCCAGCAGCGTAGGGACTACTCTTTACAATGAGCAGTTCTTC.

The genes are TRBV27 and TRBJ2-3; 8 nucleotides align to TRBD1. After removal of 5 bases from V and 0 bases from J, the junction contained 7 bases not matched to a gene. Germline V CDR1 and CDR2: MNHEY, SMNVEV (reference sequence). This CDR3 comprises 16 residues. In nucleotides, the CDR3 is TGTGCCAGCAGTACTAGGACAGGGTCGAGCACAGATACGCAGTATTTT. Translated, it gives CASSTRTGSSTDTQYF.

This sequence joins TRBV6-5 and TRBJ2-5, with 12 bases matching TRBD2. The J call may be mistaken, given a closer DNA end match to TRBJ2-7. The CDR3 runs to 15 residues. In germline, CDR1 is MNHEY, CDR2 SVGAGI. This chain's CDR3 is CASSYGRLAGVEQYF. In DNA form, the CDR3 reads TGTGCCAGCAGTTACGGGCGACTAGCGGGAGTCGAGCAGTACTTC.

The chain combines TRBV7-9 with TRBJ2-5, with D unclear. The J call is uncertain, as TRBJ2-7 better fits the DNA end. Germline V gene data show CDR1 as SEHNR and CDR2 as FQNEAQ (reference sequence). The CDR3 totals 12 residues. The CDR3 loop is CASSFESYEQYF. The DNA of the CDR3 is TGTGCCAGCAGCTTTGAGAGTTACGAGCAGTACTTC.

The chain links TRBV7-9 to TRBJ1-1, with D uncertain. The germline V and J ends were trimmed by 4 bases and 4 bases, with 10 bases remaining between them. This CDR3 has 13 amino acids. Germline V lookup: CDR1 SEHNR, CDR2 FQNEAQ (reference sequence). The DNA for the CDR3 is TGTGCCAGCAGCTCCCAGGTGAGCACTGAAGCTTTCTTT. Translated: CASSSQVSTEAFF.

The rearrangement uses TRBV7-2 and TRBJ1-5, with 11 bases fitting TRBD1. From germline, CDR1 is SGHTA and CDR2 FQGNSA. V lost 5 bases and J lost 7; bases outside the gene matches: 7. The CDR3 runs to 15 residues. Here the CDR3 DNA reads TGTGCCAGCAGCCCGGGACAGGGGGTTCACCAGCCCCAGCATTTT. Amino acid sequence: CASSPGQGVHQPQHF.

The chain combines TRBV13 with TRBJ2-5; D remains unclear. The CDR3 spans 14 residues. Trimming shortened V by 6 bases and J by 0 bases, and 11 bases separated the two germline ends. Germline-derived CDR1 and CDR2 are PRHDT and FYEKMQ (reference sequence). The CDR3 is CASSSRGYQETQYF. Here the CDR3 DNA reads TGTGCCAGCAGTTCCCGAGGTTACCAAGAGACCCAGTACTTC.

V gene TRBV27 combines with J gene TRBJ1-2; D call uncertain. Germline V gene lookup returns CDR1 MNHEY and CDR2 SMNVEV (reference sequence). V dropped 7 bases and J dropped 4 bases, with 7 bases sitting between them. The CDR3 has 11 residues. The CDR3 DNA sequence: TGTGCCAGCACCCCGGGCTATGGCTACACCTTC. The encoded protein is CASTPGYGYTF.

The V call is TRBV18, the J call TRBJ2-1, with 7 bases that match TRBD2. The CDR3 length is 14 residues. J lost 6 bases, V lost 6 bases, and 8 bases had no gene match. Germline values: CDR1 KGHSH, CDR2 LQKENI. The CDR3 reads CASSPGTKINEQFF. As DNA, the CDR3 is TGTGCCAGCTCTCCCGGGACTAAAATCAATGAGCAGTTCTTC.

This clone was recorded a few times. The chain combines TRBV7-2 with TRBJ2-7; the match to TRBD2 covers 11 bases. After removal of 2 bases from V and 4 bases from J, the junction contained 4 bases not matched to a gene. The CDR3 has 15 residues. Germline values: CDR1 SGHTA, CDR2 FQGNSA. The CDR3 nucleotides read TGTGCCAGCAGCTTAACTAGCGGGAGTGGGTACGAGCAGTACTTC. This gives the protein CASSLTSGSGYEQYF.

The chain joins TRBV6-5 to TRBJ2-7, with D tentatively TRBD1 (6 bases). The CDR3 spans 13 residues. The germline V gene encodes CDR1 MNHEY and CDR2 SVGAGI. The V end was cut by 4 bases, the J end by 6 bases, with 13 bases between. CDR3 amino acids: CASSLDRRIEQYF. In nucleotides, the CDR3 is TGTGCCAGCAGTTTAGACAGGCGAATCGAGCAGTACTTC.

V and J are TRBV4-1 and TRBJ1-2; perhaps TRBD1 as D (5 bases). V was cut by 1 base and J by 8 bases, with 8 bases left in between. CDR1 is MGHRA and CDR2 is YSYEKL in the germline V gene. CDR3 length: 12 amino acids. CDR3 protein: CASSQGAGGYTF. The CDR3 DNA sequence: TGCGCCAGCAGCCAAGGCGCAGGGGGCTACACCTTC.

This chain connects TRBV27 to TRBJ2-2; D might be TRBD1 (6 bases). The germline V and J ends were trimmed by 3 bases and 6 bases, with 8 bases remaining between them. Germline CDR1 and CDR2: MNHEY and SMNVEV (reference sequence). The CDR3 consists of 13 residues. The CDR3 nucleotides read TGTGCCAGCAGTTTTAAGGGGGCCGGGGAGCTGTTTTTT. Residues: CASSFKGAGELFF.

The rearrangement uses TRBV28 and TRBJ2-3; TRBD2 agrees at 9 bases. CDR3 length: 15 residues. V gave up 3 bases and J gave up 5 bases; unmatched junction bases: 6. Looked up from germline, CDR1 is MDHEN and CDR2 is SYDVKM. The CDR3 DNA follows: TGTGCCAGCAGTTTCCCCGCGGGAGGGGGAGATACGCAGTATTTT. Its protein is CASSFPAGGGDTQYF.

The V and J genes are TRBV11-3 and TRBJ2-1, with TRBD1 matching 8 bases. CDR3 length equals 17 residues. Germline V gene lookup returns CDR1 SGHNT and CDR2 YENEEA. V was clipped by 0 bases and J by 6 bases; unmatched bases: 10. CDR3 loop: CASSLDSGQGYPNEQFF. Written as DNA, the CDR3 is TGTGCCAGCAGCTTAGATTCCGGACAGGGTTATCCCAATGAGCAGTTCTTC.

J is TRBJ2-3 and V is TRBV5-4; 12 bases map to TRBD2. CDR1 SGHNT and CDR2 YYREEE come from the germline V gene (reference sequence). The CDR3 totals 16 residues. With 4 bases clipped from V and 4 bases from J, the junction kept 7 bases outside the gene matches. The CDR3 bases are TGTGCCAGCAGCCCGGGGGGGACTAGCGGGTCAGATACGCAGTATTTT. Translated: CASSPGGTSGSDTQYF.